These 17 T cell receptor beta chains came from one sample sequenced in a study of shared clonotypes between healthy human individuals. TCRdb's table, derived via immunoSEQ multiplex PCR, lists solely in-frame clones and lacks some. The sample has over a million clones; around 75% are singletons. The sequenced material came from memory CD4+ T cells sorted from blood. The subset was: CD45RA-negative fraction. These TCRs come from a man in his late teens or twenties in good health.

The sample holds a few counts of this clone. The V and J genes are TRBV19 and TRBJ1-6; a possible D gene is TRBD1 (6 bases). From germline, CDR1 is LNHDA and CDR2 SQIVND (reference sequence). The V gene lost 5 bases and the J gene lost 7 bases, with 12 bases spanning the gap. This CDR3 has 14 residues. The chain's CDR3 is CASSPIQGNSPLHF. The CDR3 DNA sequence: TGTGCCAGTAGTCCCATACAGGGCAATTCACCCCTCCACTTT.

The DNA of the CDR3 is TGTGCCAGCAGCTCGGACAGGAATTCACCCCTCCACTTT. As protein: CASSSDRNSPLHF. The chain combines TRBV5-4 with TRBJ1-6; 7 bases align to TRBD1. The V segment lost 3 bases and the J segment 7 bases; nucleotides outside the gene matches: 1. CDR1 and CDR2 from the germline V gene are SGHNT and YYREEE (reference sequence). This CDR3 is 13 amino acids long. Together with reference TRBV5-4 and TRBJ1-6, the CDR3 gives the full variable domain: ETGVTQSPTHLIKTRGQQVTLRCSSQSGHNTVSWYQQALGQGPQFIFQYYREEENGRGNFPPRFSGLQFPNYSSELNVNALELDDSALYLCASSSDRNSPLHFGNGTRLTVT.

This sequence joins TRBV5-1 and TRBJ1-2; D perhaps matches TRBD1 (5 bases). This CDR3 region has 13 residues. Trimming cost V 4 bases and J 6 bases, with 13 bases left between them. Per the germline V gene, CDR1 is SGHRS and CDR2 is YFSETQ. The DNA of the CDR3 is TGCGCCAGCAGCACCAGGGAAAGCCATGGCTACACCTTC. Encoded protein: CASSTRESHGYTF. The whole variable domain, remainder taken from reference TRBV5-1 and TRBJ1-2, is KAGVTQTPRYLIKTRGQQVTLSCSPISGHRSVSWYQQTPGQGLQFLFEYFSETQRNKGNFPGRFSGRQFSNSRSEMNVSTLELGDSALYLCASSTRESHGYTFGSGTRLTVV.

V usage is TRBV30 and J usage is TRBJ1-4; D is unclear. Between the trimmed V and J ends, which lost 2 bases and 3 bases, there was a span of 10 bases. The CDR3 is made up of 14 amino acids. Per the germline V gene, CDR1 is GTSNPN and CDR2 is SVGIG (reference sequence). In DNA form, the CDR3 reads TGTGCCTGGAGTAGTGTCGGGTCTAATGAAAAACTGTTTTTT. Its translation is CAWSSVGSNEKLFF.

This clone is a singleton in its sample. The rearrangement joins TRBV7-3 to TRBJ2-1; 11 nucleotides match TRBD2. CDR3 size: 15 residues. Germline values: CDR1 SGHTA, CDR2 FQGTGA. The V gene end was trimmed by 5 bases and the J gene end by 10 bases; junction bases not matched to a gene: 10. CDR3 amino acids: CASSPSSGGGLEQFF. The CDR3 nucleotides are TGTGCCAGCAGCCCCAGTAGCGGGGGGGGCTTGGAGCAGTTCTTC.

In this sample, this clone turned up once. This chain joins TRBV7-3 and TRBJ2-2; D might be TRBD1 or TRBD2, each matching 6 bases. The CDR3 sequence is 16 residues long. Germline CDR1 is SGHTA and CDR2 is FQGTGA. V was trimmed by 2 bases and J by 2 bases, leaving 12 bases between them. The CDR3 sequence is CASSLLPGANTGELFF. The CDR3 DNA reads TGTGCCAGCAGCTTACTACCGGGGGCCAACACCGGGGAGCTGTTTTTT.

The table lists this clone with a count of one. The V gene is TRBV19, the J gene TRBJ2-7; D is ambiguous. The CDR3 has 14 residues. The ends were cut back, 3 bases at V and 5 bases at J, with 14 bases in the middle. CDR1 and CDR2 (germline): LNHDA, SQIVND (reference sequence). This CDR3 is CASSIGGNRDEQYF. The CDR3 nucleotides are TGTGCCAGTAGTATTGGTGGGAATCGTGACGAGCAGTACTTC. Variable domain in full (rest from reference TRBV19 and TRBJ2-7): DGGITQSPKYLFRKEGQNVTLSCEQNLNHDAMYWYRQDPGQGLRLIYYSQIVNDFQKGDIAEGYSVSREKKESFPLTVTSAQKNPTAFYLCASSIGGNRDEQYFGPGTRLTVT.

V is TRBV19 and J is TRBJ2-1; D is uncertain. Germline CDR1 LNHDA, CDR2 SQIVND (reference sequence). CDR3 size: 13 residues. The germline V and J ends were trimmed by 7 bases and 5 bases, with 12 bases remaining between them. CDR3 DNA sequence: TGTGCCAGTACCCCGGTAGGGAACAATGAGCAGTTCTTC. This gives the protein CASTPVGNNEQFF.

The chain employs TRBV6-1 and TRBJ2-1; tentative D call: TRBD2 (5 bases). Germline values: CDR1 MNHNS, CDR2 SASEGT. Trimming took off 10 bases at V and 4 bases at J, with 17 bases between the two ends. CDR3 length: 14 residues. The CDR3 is CANSKGLGYNEQFF. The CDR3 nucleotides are TGTGCCAACTCAAAAGGACTGGGATACAATGAGCAGTTCTTC.

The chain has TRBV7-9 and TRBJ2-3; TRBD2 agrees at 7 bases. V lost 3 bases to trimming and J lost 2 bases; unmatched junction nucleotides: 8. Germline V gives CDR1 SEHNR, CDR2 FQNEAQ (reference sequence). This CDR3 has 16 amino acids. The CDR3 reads CASSFGLADHTDTQYF. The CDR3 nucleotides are TGTGCCAGCAGCTTTGGGCTAGCGGACCACACAGATACGCAGTATTTT.

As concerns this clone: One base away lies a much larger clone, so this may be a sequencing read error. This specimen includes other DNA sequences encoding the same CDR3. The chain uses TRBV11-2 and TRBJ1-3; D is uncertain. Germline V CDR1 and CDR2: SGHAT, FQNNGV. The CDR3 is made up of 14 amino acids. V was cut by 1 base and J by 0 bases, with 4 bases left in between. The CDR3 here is CASSLVDSGNTIYF. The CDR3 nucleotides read TGTGCCAGCAGCTTAGTGGACTCTGGAAACACCATATATTTT.

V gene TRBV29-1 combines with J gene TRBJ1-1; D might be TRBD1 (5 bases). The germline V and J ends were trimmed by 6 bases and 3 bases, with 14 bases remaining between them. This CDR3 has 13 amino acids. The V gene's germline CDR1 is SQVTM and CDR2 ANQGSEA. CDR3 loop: CSVLRGLDTEAFF. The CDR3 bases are TGCAGCGTGCTTAGGGGTCTTGACACTGAAGCTTTCTTT. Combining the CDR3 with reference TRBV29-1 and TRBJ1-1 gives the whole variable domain SAVISQKPSRDICQRGTSLTIQCQVDSQVTMMFWYRQQPGQSLTLIATANQGSEATYESGFVIDKFPISRPNLTFSTLTVSNMSPEDSSIYLCSVLRGLDTEAFFGQGTRLTVV.

DNA of the CDR3: TGTGCCAGCAGTGTGACAGGTTTGCGGGAGACCCAGTACTTC. This gives the protein CASSVTGLRETQYF. This sequence joins TRBV28 and TRBJ2-5; a weak D match, TRBD1 (6 bases). Trimming took off 5 bases at V and 5 bases at J, with 15 bases between the two ends. Germline V gene data show CDR1 as MDHEN and CDR2 as SYDVKM. The length of the CDR3 is 14 residues.

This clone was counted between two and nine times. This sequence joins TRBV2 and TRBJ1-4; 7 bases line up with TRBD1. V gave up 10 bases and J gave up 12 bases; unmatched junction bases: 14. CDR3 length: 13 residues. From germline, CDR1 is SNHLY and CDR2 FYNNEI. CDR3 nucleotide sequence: TGTGCCACCCAGGCTTCCAACAGGGGAGAACTGTTTTTT. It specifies CATQASNRGELFF.

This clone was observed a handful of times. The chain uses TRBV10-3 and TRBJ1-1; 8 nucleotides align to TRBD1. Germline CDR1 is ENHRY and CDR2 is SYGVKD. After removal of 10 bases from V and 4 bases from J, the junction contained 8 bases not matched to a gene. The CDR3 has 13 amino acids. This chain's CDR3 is CASSRGRFTEAFF. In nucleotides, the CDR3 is TGTGCCAGCTCCAGGGGGCGTTTCACTGAAGCTTTCTTT.

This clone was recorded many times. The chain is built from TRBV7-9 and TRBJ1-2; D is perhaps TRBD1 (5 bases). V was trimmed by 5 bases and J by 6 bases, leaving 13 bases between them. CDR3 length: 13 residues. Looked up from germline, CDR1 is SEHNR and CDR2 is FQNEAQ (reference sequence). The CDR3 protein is CASSKRSGDGYTF. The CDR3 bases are TGTGCCAGCAGCAAACGATCGGGGGATGGCTACACCTTC.

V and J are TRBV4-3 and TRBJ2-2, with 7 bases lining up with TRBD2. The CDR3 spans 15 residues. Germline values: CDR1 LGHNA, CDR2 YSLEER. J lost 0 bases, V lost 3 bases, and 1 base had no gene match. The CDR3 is CASSQGGANTGELFF. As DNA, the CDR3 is TGCGCCAGCAGCCAGGGGGGGGCGAACACCGGGGAGCTGTTTTTT.